This TCR beta chain derives from a study of tumor-infiltrating lymphocytes in oesophageal squamous cell carcinoma. J lost 1 base, V lost 4 bases, and 3 bases had no gene match. Germline V gives CDR1 SEHNR, CDR2 FQNEAQ (reference sequence). The CDR3 has 14 amino acids. TCRdb fed the PCR reads into MiXCR, producing one record per CDR3 protein. The sample contains approximately 20,000 distinct CDR3 sequences, more than 35% of which appear only once. Sequenced material: esophageal tumor tissue. The receptor was isolated from a male donor with esophageal squamous cell carcinoma. This chain links TRBV7-9 with TRBJ2-5, with 7 nucleotides matching TRBD2. The CDR3 DNA reads TGTGCCAGCAGCTACCCTAGCGGCCAAGAGACCCAGTACTTC. It codes for CASSYPSGQETQYF.